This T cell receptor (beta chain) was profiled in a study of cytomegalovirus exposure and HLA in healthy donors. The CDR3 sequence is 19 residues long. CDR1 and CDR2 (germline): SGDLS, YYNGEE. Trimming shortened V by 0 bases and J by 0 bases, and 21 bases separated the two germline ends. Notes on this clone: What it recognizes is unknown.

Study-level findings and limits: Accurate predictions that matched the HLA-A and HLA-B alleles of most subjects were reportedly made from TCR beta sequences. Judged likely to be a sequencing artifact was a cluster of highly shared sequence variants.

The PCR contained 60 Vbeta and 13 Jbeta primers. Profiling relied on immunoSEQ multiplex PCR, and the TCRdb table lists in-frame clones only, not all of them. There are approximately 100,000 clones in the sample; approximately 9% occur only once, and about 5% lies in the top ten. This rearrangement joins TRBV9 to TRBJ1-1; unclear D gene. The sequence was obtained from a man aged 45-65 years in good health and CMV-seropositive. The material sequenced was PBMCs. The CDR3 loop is CASSVVGDLPLQMNTEAFF. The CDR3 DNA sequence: TGTGCCAGCAGCGTAGTCGGAGATCTCCCCCTCCAAATGAACACTGAAGCTTTCTTT.